The present T cell receptor (beta chain) was sequenced within a study of response to subunit inactivated influenza vaccine. Study findings and constraints: Only a handful of new T cells, the authors suggested, are recruited with each seasonal influenza vaccination.

In this sample, this clonotype turned up a few times. Antigen specificity is unknown. TCRdb independently ran MiXCR on the RT-PCR reads; one entry per CDR3 protein. The sample lists fewer than 700,000 distinct CDR3 sequences; approximately 13% were seen once. Per germline, CDR1 SGHTA and CDR2 FQGNSA. CDR3 length: 15 amino acids. Between the trimmed V and J ends, which lost 5 bases and 2 bases, there was a span of 12 bases. The chain is built from TRBV7-2 and TRBJ2-2; unclear D gene. The specimen comprised PBMCs from blood, sampled 35 to 45 days after vaccination. This receptor was taken from a man aged 45-65 years who received an inactivated influenza vaccine. For the CDR3, the DNA is TGTGCCAGCAGCATAGACCTAACTAACACCGGGGAGCTGTTTTTT. Translated, it gives CASSIDLTNTGELFF.